A single sample is the source of the 27 T cell receptor beta chains below, sequenced in a study of identical twins. TCRdb re-called the 5' RACE reads through MiXCR, storing one row per CDR3 protein. The repertoire has about 240,000 distinct CDR3 sequences, roughly 10% of them found once; the top ten carry 10%. Specimen: memory T cells sorted from blood. Receptor source: a man aged 50 or older in good health.

A few counts support this clonotype. The chain has TRBV4-1 and TRBJ1-1; maybe TRBD1 (6 bases). Germline assignment: CDR1 MGHRA and CDR2 YSYEKL. This CDR3 comprises 15 residues. V was pared by 1 base and J by 6 bases, with 15 bases between. Here the CDR3 reads CASSQATTGSAEAFF. The CDR3 nucleotides are TGCGCCAGCAGCCAAGCCACCACAGGGAGCGCTGAAGCTTTCTTT.

This clonotype was detected ten times or more. The CDR3 nucleotides read TGCGCCAGCAGCTTGGGGCCGGCAACTAATGAAAAACTGTTTTTT. Translating gives CASSLGPATNEKLFF. The rearrangement links TRBV5-1 to TRBJ1-4; the D is unclear. The germline gives CDR1 SGHRS, CDR2 YFSETQ. V lost 0 bases and J 0 bases, leaving 6 bases between the germline ends. The CDR3 is 15 amino acids.

The J gene is TRBJ1-2, the V gene TRBV3-1; the match to TRBD1 covers 7 bases. The CDR3 spans 13 residues. J was trimmed by 6 bases and V by 4 bases; bases with no gene match: 5. The V gene's germline CDR1 is LGHDT and CDR2 YNNKEL (reference sequence). This CDR3 is CASSLDRPHGYTF. CDR3 sequence (DNA): TGTGCCAGCAGCCTGGACAGGCCCCATGGCTACACCTTC.

The rearrangement joins TRBV6-1 to TRBJ1-1; 8 nucleotides match TRBD1. Trimming cost V 8 bases and J 0 bases; bases outside gene matches: 8. The CDR3 has 15 amino acids. Germline CDR1 is MNHNS and CDR2 is SASEGT. CDR3 in amino acids: CASGQDRGLNTEAFF. The CDR3 DNA sequence: TGTGCCAGCGGACAAGACAGGGGTTTGAACACTGAAGCTTTCTTT.

The chain has TRBV7-9 and TRBJ2-1; a possible D gene is TRBD1 (7 bases). Germline loops: CDR1 SEHNR, CDR2 FQNEAQ (reference sequence). Trimming removed 5 bases from V and 9 bases from J, with 14 bases in between. The CDR3 totals 13 residues. The CDR3 DNA reads TGTGCCAGCAGCAACCAGGGGGGTTTTGAGCAGTTCTTC. Its translation is CASSNQGGFEQFF.

The chain's CDR3 is CASRVRGQGGEKLFF. For the CDR3, the DNA is TGTGCCAGCAGGGTCAGGGGACAGGGTGGGGAAAAACTGTTTTTT. The chain uses TRBV2 and TRBJ1-4; 9 bases are shared with TRBD1. Trimming removed 6 bases from V and 8 bases from J; junction bases left unmatched: 10. Germline lookup yields CDR1 SNHLY and CDR2 FYNNEI. CDR3 length: 15 residues.

The chain uses TRBV12-3 or TRBV12-4 and TRBJ2-5; D not certain. V was clipped by 1 base and J by 5 bases, with 8 bases between them. The CDR3 is made up of 13 amino acids. The CDR3 loop is CASSLGLSETQYF. The CDR3 DNA reads TGTGCCAGCAGTTTAGGCCTTTCGGAGACCCAGTACTTC.

This clonotype was seen a handful of times. The rearrangement joins TRBV5-1 to TRBJ2-7; TRBD1 matches 9 bases. The ends lost 4 bases at V and 3 bases at J; junction bases unmatched: 11. This CDR3 comprises 16 residues. Germline CDR1 and CDR2: SGHRS and YFSETQ. The CDR3: CASSVEPGQGLYEQYF. CDR3 coding DNA: TGCGCCAGCAGCGTGGAACCGGGACAGGGCCTCTACGAGCAGTACTTC. Filled out from reference TRBV5-1 and TRBJ2-7, the complete variable domain reads KAGVTQTPRYLIKTRGQQVTLSCSPISGHRSVSWYQQTPGQGLQFLFEYFSETQRNKGNFPGRFSGRQFSNSRSEMNVSTLELGDSALYLCASSVEPGQGLYEQYFGPGTRLTVT.

This chain uses TRBV29-1 with TRBJ2-2; TRBD1 is a possible D gene (6 bases). Looked up from germline, CDR1 is SQVTM and CDR2 is ANQGSEA. This CDR3 is built from 13 residues. Trimming took 5 bases from V and 7 from J, leaving 14 bases between them. This CDR3 is CSVNPTGNGELFF. CDR3 DNA: TGCAGCGTTAACCCCACAGGGAACGGGGAGCTGTTTTTT.

There are many counts of this clonotype. The chain uses TRBV18 and TRBJ2-7, with D tentatively TRBD1 (5 bases). The CDR3 is made up of 14 amino acids. Germline V gene lookup returns CDR1 KGHSH and CDR2 LQKENI. With 5 bases removed from V and 2 bases from J, the gap between germline ends came to 13 bases. The CDR3 protein is CASSEGVPPYEQYF. CDR3 nucleotide sequence: TGTGCCAGCTCAGAAGGGGTCCCCCCCTACGAGCAGTACTTC.

This clonotype was seen a few times. The V and J genes are TRBV11-2 and TRBJ2-4; the match to TRBD2 covers 14 bases. V was pared by 0 bases and J by 2 bases, with 6 bases of the junction left unmatched. This CDR3 has 19 amino acids. The germline gives CDR1 SGHAT, CDR2 FQNNGV. Here the CDR3 reads CASSLETSGGVLSKNIQYF. As DNA, the CDR3 is TGTGCCAGCAGCTTAGAGACTAGCGGGGGGGTACTTTCCAAAAACATTCAGTACTTC.

CDR3 sequence: CASSRGGGNQPQHF. CDR3 DNA sequence: TGTGCCAGCTCGCGAGGGGGGGGAAATCAGCCCCAGCATTTT. The chain combines TRBV18 with TRBJ1-5; D possibly corresponds to TRBD1 (6 bases). This CDR3 is 14 amino acids long. V dropped 6 bases and J dropped 4 bases, with 13 bases sitting between them. Germline assignment: CDR1 KGHSH and CDR2 LQKENI.

This clonotype was picked up a small number of times. The V gene is TRBV20-1, the J gene TRBJ1-2, with TRBD1 as a possible D gene (6 bases). From germline, CDR1 is DFQATT and CDR2 SNEGSKA (reference sequence). Between the trimmed V and J ends, which lost 6 bases and 4 bases, there was a span of 18 bases. The CDR3 has 14 residues. The CDR3 bases are TGCAGTGCGGAAGAGGACAGCACCCGCTATGGCTACACCTTC. Its protein is CSAEEDSTRYGYTF.

This clonotype was counted a few times. This chain uses TRBV7-9 with TRBJ1-2; D is uncertain. Germline-derived CDR1 and CDR2 are SEHNR and FQNEAQ (reference sequence). V lost 5 bases to trimming and J lost 0 bases, with 13 bases between them. The CDR3 has 15 residues. The CDR3 reads CASSLLANPNYGYTF. The CDR3 DNA sequence: TGTGCCAGCAGCCTCCTGGCAAATCCTAACTATGGCTACACCTTC.

This clonotype was counted a few times. The chain couples TRBV28 to TRBJ1-2; 11 nucleotides agree with TRBD1. Germline V lookup: CDR1 MDHEN, CDR2 SYDVKM. J was trimmed by 6 bases and V by 6 bases; bases with no gene match: 3. The CDR3 has 13 residues. The CDR3 protein is CASSPGQGDGYTF. The CDR3 region has the DNA TGTGCCAGCAGCCCGGGACAGGGGGATGGCTACACCTTC.

The chain joins TRBV12-3 or TRBV12-4 to TRBJ1-1, with 8 bases fitting TRBD1. Germline trimming cut 6 bases from V and 5 bases from J; bases unmatched to any gene: 5. This CDR3 is built from 13 residues. In nucleotides, the CDR3 is TGTGCCAGCAGCAGGGGGCGGGGGACTGAAGCTTTCTTT. Translating gives CASSRGRGTEAFF.

Many counts were recorded for this clonotype. The chain couples TRBV10-3 to TRBJ2-7; 8 bases agree with TRBD2. Trimming removed 9 bases from V and 6 bases from J; junction bases left unmatched: 4. CDR1 and CDR2 (germline): ENHRY, SYGVKD. The CDR3 extends over 11 amino acids. The CDR3 protein is CAMGREGEQYF. DNA for the CDR3: TGTGCCATGGGACGGGAGGGCGAGCAGTACTTC.

This clonotype was recorded only once. Being one base from a much bigger clone, this may be a read error. The rearrangement links TRBV20-1 to TRBJ1-4; no definite D call. The CDR3 sequence is 16 residues long. Germline lookup yields CDR1 DFQATT and CDR2 SNEGSKA (reference sequence). Deletions cut 2 bases from V and 0 bases from J, with 13 bases between. CDR3 sequence: CSARIPVPTTNEKLFF. The CDR3 DNA reads TGCAGTGCTAGAATCCCGGTCCCAACAACTAATGAAAAACTGTTTTTT.

This clonotype was picked up a small number of times. The CDR3 region has the DNA TGTGCCAGCAGTTTATTGGGGCTAGCGGGAAGTACAGATACGCAGTATTTT. This sequence encodes CASSLLGLAGSTDTQYF. This chain connects TRBV27 to TRBJ2-3; 9 bases are shared with TRBD2. The CDR3 is 17 residues long. Germline CDR1 is MNHEY and CDR2 is SMNVEV (reference sequence). V trimming: 1 base; J trimming: 3 bases; junction bases outside the gene matches: 8.

This clonotype was counted ten times or more. V gene TRBV14 combines with J gene TRBJ2-3; D not resolved. The CDR3 totals 14 residues. Germline V gene lookup returns CDR1 SGHDN and CDR2 FVKESK. V lost 2 bases and J lost 2, with 8 bases in between. The CDR3 region has the DNA TGTGCCAGCAGCCAACAGATCCACACAGATACGCAGTATTTT. Translating gives CASSQQIHTDTQYF.

The rearrangement joins TRBV14 to TRBJ2-1; TRBD2 matches 8 bases. The ends lost 1 base at V and 7 bases at J; junction bases unmatched: 6. Germline assignment: CDR1 SGHDN and CDR2 FVKESK. The CDR3 spans 15 residues. CDR3 DNA: TGTGCCAGCAGCCAAGTCGGGGGGGCCAAGAATGAGCAGTTCTTC. This sequence encodes CASSQVGGAKNEQFF. Full variable domain (missing parts from reference TRBV14 and TRBJ2-1): EAGVTQFPSHSVIEKGQTVTLRCDPISGHDNLYWYRRVMGKEIKFLLHFVKESKQDESGMPNNRFLAERTGGTYSTLKVQPAELEDSGVYFCASSQVGGAKNEQFFGPGTRLTVL.

This chain joins TRBV6-2 or TRBV6-3 and TRBJ1-5; D may be TRBD1 (5 bases). The V gene lost 4 bases and the J gene lost 3 bases, with 10 bases spanning the gap. CDR1 and CDR2 (germline): MNHEY, SVGEGT. This CDR3 has 14 residues. CDR3 sequence (DNA): TGTGCCAGCAGTTGGGACGTCTACAATCAGCCCCAGCATTTT. This encodes CASSWDVYNQPQHF.

At least ten counts were recorded for this clonotype. This chain connects TRBV7-9 to TRBJ2-7; D ambiguous. The V end was cut by 4 bases, the J end by 3 bases, with 7 bases between. Germline CDR1 is SEHNR and CDR2 is FQNEAQ (reference sequence). The CDR3 totals 12 residues. CDR3 nucleotides: TGTGCCAGCAGCTCCCAGAACTACGAGCAGTACTTC. It encodes CASSSQNYEQYF. The variable domain in full, with the rest retrieved from reference TRBV7-9 and TRBJ2-7, is DTGVSQNPRHKITKRGQNVTFRCDPISEHNRLYWYRQTLGQGPEFLTYFQNEAQLEKSRLLSDRFSAERPKGSFSTLEIQRTEQGDSAMYLCASSSQNYEQYFGPGTRLTVT.

In this sample, this clonotype turned up many times. The V and J genes are TRBV6-2 or TRBV6-3 and TRBJ1-5; possible D gene TRBD1, 5 bases. Germline CDR1 and CDR2: MNHEY and SVGEGT. The CDR3 extends over 15 amino acids. V was trimmed by 9 bases and J by 1 base, leaving 16 bases between them. This CDR3 reads CASQGSLRSNQPQHF. Written as DNA, the CDR3 is TGTGCCAGTCAGGGAAGTTTGAGGAGCAATCAGCCCCAGCATTTT.

This clonotype was seen at least ten times. The chain is built from TRBV12-3 or TRBV12-4 and TRBJ2-3; possibly TRBD1 for D (6 bases). The CDR3 consists of 13 residues. The germline V and J ends were trimmed by 10 bases and 1 base, with 12 bases remaining between them. CDR3 sequence reads: CAIRQAGTDTQYF. The CDR3 DNA is TGTGCCATTCGACAGGCTGGCACAGATACGCAGTATTTT.

At least ten counts were recorded for this clonotype. This chain links TRBV13 with TRBJ1-1; D unresolved. Germline loops: CDR1 PRHDT, CDR2 FYEKMQ (reference sequence). The V and J ends lost 4 bases and 2 bases respectively, with 8 bases between them. This CDR3 is 13 amino acids long. As DNA, the CDR3 is TGTGCCAGCAGCTCGGACGGTAACACTGAAGCTTTCTTT. Translating gives CASSSDGNTEAFF.

The sample holds a few counts of this clonotype. The V call is TRBV12-3 or TRBV12-4, the J call TRBJ1-5; no definite D call. The CDR3 is made up of 13 amino acids. V was shortened by 5 bases and J by 4 bases, with 9 bases between the two germline ends. This CDR3 reads CASSPRENQPQHF. CDR3 bases: TGTGCCAGCAGTCCCCGGGAGAATCAGCCCCAGCATTTT.